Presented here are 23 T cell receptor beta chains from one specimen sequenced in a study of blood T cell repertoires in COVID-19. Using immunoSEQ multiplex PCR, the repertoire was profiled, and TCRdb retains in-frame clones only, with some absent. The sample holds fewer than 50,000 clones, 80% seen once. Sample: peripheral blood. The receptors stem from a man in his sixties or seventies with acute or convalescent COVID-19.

The CDR3 reads CASSPTGAVGYTF. CDR3 DNA: TGTGCCAGCAGCCCGACAGGTGCGGTCGGCTACACCTTC. V is TRBV27 and J is TRBJ1-2; perhaps TRBD1 as D (6 bases). CDR3 length equals 13 residues. V was cut by 6 bases and J by 8 bases, with 16 bases left in between. Per the germline V gene, CDR1 is MNHEY and CDR2 is SMNVEV (reference sequence).

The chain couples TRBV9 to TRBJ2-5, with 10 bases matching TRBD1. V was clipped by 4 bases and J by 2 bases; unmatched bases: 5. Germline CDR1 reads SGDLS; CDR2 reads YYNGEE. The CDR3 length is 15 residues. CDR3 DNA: TGTGCCAGCAGCTCGACAGGGGGCCCGCAAGAGACCCAGTACTTC. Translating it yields CASSSTGGPQETQYF.

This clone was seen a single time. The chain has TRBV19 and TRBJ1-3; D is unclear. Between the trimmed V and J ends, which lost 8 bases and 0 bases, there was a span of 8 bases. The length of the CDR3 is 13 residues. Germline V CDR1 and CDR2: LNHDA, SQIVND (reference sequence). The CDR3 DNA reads TGTGCCAGTGCGGGGTACTCTGGAAACACCATATATTTT. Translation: CASAGYSGNTIYF. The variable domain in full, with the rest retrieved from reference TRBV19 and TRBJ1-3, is DGGITQSPKYLFRKEGQNVTLSCEQNLNHDAMYWYRQDPGQGLRLIYYSQIVNDFQKGDIAEGYSVSREKKESFPLTVTSAQKNPTAFYLCASAGYSGNTIYFGEGSWLTVV.

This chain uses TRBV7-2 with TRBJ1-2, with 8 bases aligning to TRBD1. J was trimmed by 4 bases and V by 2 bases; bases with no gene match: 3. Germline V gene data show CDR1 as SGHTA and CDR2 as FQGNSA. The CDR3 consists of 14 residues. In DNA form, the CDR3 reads TGTGCCAGCAGCTTACAGGGGGCCTTCTATGGCTACACCTTC. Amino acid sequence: CASSLQGAFYGYTF.

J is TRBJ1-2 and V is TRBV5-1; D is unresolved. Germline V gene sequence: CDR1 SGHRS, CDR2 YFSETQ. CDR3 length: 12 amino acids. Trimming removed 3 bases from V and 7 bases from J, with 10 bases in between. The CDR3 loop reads CASSSSSTGYTF. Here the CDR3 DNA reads TGCGCCAGCAGCTCTAGCTCAACTGGCTACACCTTC.

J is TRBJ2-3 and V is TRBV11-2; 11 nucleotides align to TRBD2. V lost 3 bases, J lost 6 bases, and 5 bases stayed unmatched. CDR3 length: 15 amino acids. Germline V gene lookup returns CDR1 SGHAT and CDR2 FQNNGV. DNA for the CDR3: TGTGCCAGCAGCTTTAGCGGGGGGGCTTCCGATACGCAGTATTTT. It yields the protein CASSFSGGASDTQYF.

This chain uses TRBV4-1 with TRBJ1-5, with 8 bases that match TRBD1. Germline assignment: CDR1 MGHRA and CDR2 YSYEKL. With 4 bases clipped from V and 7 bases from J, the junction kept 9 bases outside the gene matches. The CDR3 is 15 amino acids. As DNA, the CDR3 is TGCGCCAGCAGCCCGAACACAGGGGGTGGACAGCCCCAGCATTTT. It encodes CASSPNTGGGQPQHF.

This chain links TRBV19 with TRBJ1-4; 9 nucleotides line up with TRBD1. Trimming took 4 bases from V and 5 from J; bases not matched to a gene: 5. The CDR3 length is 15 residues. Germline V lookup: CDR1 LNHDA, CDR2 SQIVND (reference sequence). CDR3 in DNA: TGTGCCAGTAGTACGAACAGGGGGCACAATGAAAAACTGTTTTTT. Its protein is CASSTNRGHNEKLFF. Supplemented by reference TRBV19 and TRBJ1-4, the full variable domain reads DGGITQSPKYLFRKEGQNVTLSCEQNLNHDAMYWYRQDPGQGLRLIYYSQIVNDFQKGDIAEGYSVSREKKESFPLTVTSAQKNPTAFYLCASSTNRGHNEKLFFGSGTQLSVL.

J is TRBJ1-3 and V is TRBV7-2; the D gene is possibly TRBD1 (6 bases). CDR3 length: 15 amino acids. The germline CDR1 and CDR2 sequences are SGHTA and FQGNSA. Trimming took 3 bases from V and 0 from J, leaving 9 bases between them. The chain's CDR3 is CASSLGHSSGNTIYF. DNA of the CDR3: TGTGCCAGCAGCTTGGGACACAGCTCTGGAAACACCATATATTTT.

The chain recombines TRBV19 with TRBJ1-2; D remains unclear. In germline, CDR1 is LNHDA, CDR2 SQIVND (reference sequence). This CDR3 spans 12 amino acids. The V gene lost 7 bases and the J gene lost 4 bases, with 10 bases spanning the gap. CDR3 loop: CASTRNGYGYTF. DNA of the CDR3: TGTGCCAGTACTAGGAACGGCTATGGCTACACCTTC.

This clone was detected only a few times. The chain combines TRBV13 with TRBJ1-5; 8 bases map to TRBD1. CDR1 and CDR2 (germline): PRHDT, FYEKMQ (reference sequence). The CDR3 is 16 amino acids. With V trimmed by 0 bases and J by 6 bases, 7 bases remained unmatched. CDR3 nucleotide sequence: TGTGCCAGCAGCTTAGGTCCCAGGGGGCCCGGTCAGCCCCAGCATTTT. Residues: CASSLGPRGPGQPQHF.

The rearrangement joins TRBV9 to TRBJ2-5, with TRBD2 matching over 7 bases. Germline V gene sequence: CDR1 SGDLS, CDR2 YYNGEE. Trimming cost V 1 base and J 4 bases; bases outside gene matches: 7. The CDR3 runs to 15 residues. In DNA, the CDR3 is TGTGCCAGCAGCGTAAATACGGGAGGAGGAGAGACCCAGTACTTC. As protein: CASSVNTGGGETQYF.

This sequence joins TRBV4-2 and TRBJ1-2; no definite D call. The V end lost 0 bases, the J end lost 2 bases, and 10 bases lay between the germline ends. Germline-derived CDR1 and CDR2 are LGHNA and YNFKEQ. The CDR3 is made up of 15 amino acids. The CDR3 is CASSQEDGRNYGYTF. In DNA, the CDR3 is TGTGCCAGCAGCCAAGAAGACGGGAGGAACTATGGCTACACCTTC.

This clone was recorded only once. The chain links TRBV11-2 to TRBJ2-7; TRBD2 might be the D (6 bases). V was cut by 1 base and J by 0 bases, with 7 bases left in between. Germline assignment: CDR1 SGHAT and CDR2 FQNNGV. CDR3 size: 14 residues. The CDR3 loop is CASSLGGISYEQYF. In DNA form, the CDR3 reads TGTGCCAGCAGCTTAGGCGGGATCTCCTACGAGCAGTACTTC.

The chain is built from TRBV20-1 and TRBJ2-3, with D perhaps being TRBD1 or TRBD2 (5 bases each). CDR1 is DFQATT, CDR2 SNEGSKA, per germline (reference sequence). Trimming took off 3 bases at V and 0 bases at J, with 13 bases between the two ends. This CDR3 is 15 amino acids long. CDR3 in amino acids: CSASGGTSSTDTQYF. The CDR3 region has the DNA TGCAGTGCTAGTGGGGGAACTAGTAGCACAGATACGCAGTATTTT.

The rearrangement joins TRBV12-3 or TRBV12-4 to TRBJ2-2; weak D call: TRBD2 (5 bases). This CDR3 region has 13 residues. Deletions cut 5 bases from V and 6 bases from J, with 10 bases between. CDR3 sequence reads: CASSKKGAGELFF. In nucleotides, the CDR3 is TGTGCCAGCAGTAAAAAGGGAGCCGGGGAGCTGTTTTTT.

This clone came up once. The CDR3 here is CAINREPNQPQHF. As DNA, the CDR3 is TGTGCCATCAATAGAGAGCCCAATCAGCCCCAGCATTTT. V and J are TRBV10-3 and TRBJ1-5, with D uncertain. This CDR3 region has 13 residues. Germline values: CDR1 ENHRY, CDR2 SYGVKD. The V gene lost 7 bases and the J gene lost 3 bases, with 10 bases spanning the gap.

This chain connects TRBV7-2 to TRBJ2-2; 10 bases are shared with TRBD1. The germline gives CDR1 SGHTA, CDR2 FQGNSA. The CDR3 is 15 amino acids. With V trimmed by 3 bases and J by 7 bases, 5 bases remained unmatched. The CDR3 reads CASSFRQGAVGELFF. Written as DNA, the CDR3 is TGTGCCAGCAGCTTCCGACAGGGGGCCGTCGGGGAGCTGTTTTTT.

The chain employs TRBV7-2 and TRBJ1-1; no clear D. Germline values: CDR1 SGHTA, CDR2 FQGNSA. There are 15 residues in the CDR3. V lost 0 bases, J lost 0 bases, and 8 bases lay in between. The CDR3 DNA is TGTGCCAGCAGCTTAGCGTACAGTATGAACACTGAAGCTTTCTTT. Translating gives CASSLAYSMNTEAFF.

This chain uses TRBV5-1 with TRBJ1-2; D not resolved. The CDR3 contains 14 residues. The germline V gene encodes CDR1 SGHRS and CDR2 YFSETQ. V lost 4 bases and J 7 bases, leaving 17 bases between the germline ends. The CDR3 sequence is CASSPPAGTSGYTF. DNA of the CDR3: TGCGCCAGCAGCCCTCCCGCGGGAACCTCTGGCTACACCTTC.

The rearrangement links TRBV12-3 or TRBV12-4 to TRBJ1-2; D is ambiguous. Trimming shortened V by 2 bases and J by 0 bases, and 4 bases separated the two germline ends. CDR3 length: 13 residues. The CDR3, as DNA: TGTGCCAGCAGTTTAAGAGCTAACTATGGCTACACCTTC. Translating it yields CASSLRANYGYTF.

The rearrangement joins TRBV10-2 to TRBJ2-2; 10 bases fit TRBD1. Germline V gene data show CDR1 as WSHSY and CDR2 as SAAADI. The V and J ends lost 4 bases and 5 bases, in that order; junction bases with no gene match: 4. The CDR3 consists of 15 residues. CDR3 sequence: CASSVDRGGTGELFF. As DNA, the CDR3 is TGCGCCAGCAGTGTGGACAGGGGGGGAACCGGGGAGCTGTTTTTT.

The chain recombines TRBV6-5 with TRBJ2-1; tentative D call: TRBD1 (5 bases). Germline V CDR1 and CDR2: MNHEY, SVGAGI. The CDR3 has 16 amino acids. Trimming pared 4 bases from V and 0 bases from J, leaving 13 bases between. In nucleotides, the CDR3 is TGTGCCAGCAGTTCCCCGACAGCGAGCTCCTACAATGAGCAGTTCTTC. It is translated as CASSSPTASSYNEQFF.